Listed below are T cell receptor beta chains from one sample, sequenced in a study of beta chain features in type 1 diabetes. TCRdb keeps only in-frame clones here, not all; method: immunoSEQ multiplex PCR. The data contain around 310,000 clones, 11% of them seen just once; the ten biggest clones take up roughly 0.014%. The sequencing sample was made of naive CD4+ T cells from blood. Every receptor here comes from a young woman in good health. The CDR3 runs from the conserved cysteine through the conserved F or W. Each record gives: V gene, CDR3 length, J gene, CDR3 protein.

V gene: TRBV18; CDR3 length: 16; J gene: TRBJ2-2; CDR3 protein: CASSQQGTSNTGELFF
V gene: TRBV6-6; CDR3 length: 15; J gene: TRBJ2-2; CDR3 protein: CASSYRDRGTGELFF
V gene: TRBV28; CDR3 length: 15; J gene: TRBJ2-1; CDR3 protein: CASRTSGGSYNEQFF
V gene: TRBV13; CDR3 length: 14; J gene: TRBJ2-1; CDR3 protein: CATTRDHTRGEQFF
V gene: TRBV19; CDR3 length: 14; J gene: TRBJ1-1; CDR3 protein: CASSGVAGNTEAFF
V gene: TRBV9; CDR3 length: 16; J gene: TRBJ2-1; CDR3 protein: CASSVLLTSAYNEQFF
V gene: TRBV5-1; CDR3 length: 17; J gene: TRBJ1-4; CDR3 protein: CASSLASRRGANEKLFF
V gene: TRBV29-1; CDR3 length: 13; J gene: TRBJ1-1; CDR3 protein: CSVDTGTNTEAFF
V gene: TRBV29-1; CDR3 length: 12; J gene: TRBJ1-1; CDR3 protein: CSVYRVDTEAFF
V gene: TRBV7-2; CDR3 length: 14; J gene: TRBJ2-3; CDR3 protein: CASIILQGTDTQYF
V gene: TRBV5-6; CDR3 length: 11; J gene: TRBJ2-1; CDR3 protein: CASSAYYEQFF
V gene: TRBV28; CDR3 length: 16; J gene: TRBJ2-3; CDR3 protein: CASSLVPGGMTDTQYF
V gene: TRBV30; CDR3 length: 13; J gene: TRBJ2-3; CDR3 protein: CARQAGVTDTQYF
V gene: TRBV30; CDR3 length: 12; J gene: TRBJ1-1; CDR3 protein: CALGGVNTEAFF
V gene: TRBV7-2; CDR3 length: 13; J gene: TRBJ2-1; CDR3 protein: CASSLKGGNEQFF
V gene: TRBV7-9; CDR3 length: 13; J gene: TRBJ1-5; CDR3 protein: CASSLTGPQPQHF
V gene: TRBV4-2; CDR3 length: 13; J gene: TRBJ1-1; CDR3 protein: CASSHDRGTEAFF
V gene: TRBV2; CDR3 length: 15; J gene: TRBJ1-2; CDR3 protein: CASSEKMRGRDGYTF
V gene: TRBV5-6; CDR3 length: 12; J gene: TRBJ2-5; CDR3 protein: CASRMNGETQYF
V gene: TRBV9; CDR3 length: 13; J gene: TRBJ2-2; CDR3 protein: CASRSGATGELFF
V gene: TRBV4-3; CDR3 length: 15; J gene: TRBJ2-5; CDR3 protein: CASSRVRAPQETQYF